This T cell receptor (beta chain) was retrieved from a study of T cell responses to AZD1222 COVID-19 vaccine. Study as a whole: Researchers grouped second doses given at about 4 or about 12 weeks into one pool.

Study observations and caveats: Females made up more of the donors, who were largely white British, and clonal diversity may have come out too low. Once two AZD1222 doses were given, Spike-specific TCR breadth and depth went up.

V dropped 1 base and J dropped 8; count of bases not matched to a gene: 12. The CDR3 consists of 16 residues. The V gene's germline CDR1 is SGDLS and CDR2 YYNGEE. Profiled with immunoSEQ multiplex PCR; TCRdb holds only in-frame clones, not every one. The sample carries approximately 150,000 clones, over 90% recorded once. Concerning this clone itself: Its antigen remains unidentified.

The rearrangement links TRBV9 to TRBJ1-2; 9 bases line up with TRBD1. This sample comprised peripheral blood, obtained on day 0 of AZD1222 vaccination. The TCR originated in an adult in good health. CDR3 bases: TGTGCCAGCAGCGTATTACCGGGACAGGGCCTAGGCGGCTACACCTTC. It codes for CASSVLPGQGLGGYTF. The entire variable domain, with the rest obtained from reference TRBV9 and TRBJ1-2, is as follows: DSGVTQTPKHLITATGQRVTLRCSPRSGDLSVYWYQQSLDQGLQFLIQYYNGEERAKGNILERFSAQQFPDLHSELNLSSLELGDSALYFCASSVLPGQGLGGYTFGSGTRLTVV.